This TCR beta chain emerged from a study of graft-versus-host responses after intestinal transplantation. Study at large: Anti-thymocyte globulin induction, then tacrolimus and steroids for about three years, went to all recipients.

This CDR3 contains 15 residues. Germline V gene data show CDR1 as KGHSH and CDR2 as LQKENI. The V segment lost 3 bases and the J segment 5 bases; nucleotides outside the gene matches: 3. This clone was seen more than once but under ten times. Profiling relied on immunoSEQ multiplex PCR, and the TCRdb table lists in-frame clones only, not all of them. The table includes tens of thousands of clones, about 45% detected once. This TCR came from a human patient who received an intestinal transplant. The chain recombines TRBV18 with TRBJ2-1, with TRBD2 identical over 11 bases. The sequencing here drew on alloreactive CD4+ T cells from a mixed lymphocyte reaction culture, taken before intestinal transplant. Subset reported: CFSE-low proliferating T cells sorted from roughly 6-day pre-transplant mixed lymphocyte reaction (GvH or HvG direction). The CDR3, as DNA: TGTGCCAGCTCACCTCTAGCGGGGGGTAACAATGAGCAGTTCTTC. Its protein product is CASSPLAGGNNEQFF.